Reported below is one T cell receptor beta chain. This specimen comes from a study of blood T cell repertoires in COVID-19. In the study overall: Spain, Italy and the United States supplied samples that represented acute and convalescent COVID-19. T cells, B-cell-depleted T cells, or PBMCs supplied cDNA or gDNA.

In germline, CDR1 is SGHDT, CDR2 YYEEEE. V dropped 3 bases and J dropped 6; count of bases not matched to a gene: 6. The CDR3 extends over 15 amino acids. Per the original data handling: Amplification of reference gene primers was used by the study to estimate nucleated cell counts. TCRdb's table, derived via immunoSEQ multiplex PCR, lists solely in-frame clones and lacks some. The V and J calls and clone size were taken over from that table, and D and trimming were inferred from the DNA. This table has nearly 250,000 clones, roughly nine tenths appearing once. Sequenced: peripheral blood. This rearrangement joins TRBV5-6 to TRBJ1-5; TRBD1 matches at 10 bases. The clonotype was recovered from a woman in her sixties or seventies who had recovered from COVID-19. The CDR3 bases are TGTGCCAGCAGCTCCCGACAGGGGGCTGTTCAGCCCCAGCATTTT. This translates into CASSSRQGAVQPQHF.